A single sample is the source of the 10 T cell receptor beta chains below, sequenced in a study of cytomegalovirus exposure and HLA in healthy donors. PCR used 60 Vbeta primers and 13 Jbeta primers. Measured with immunoSEQ multiplex PCR; TCRdb has only the in-frame clones, and not every one. The sample holds 74,000 or so clones, over 70% seen once. Sequences were obtained from PBMCs. The receptors originated from a woman in her forties in good health and CMV-seropositive.

This chain connects TRBV6-1 to TRBJ1-5, with 7 bases aligning to TRBD1. Germline CDR1 is MNHNS and CDR2 is SASEGT. The CDR3 contains 15 residues. J lost 4 bases, V lost 6 bases, and 9 bases had no gene match. In DNA, the CDR3 is TGTGCCAGCAGCGCGGACAGGACCAATAATCAGCCCCAGCATTTT. This encodes CASSADRTNNQPQHF.

The chain's CDR3 is CASSAFYGTGSSNQPQHF. In DNA, the CDR3 is TGTGCCAGCAGTGCCTTTTACGGGACAGGTTCTAGCAATCAGCCCCAGCATTTT. This chain uses TRBV6-1 with TRBJ1-5; 8 bases are shared with TRBD1. Trimming removed 4 bases from V and 0 bases from J; junction bases left unmatched: 11. The germline V gene has CDR1 MNHNS and CDR2 SASEGT. The CDR3 contains 18 residues.

This clone was found a few times. A single base is all that separates this from a far larger clone, so a read error is likely. The rearrangement links TRBV6-5 to TRBJ1-2; D perhaps matches TRBD1 (5 bases). V was cut by 1 base and J by 7 bases, with 10 bases left in between. The CDR3 length is 13 residues. CDR1 and CDR2 (germline): MNHEY, SVGAGI. CDR3 sequence (DNA): TGTGCCAGCAGTTACTGGATCCAGGGTGGCTACACCTTC. This translates into CASSYWIQGGYTF.

This chain joins TRBV4-1 and TRBJ1-5, with D hard to call. This CDR3 has 15 amino acids. V was shortened by 3 bases and J by 4 bases, with 13 bases between the two germline ends. Germline CDR1 reads MGHRA; CDR2 reads YSYEKL. DNA for the CDR3: TGCGCCAGCAGCCATGGTCGGGTCTTAAATCAGCCCCAGCATTTT. As protein: CASSHGRVLNQPQHF.

The chain couples TRBV7-8 to TRBJ1-4; tentative D call: TRBD1 (5 bases). This CDR3 contains 14 residues. V gave up 5 bases and J gave up 1 base, with 8 bases separating them. Per the germline V gene, CDR1 is SGHVS and CDR2 is FQNEAQ. CDR3 sequence reads: CASSQGGTNEKLFF. CDR3 DNA sequence: TGTGCCAGCAGCCAGGGAGGAACTAATGAAAAACTGTTTTTT.

The V call is TRBV30, the J call TRBJ2-1; 10 bases line up with TRBD2. The V gene end was trimmed by 0 bases and the J gene end by 10 bases; junction bases not matched to a gene: 6. The CDR3 loop spans 14 amino acids. Looked up from germline, CDR1 is GTSNPN and CDR2 is SVGIG (reference sequence). The CDR3 DNA is TGTGCCTGGAGTGTAAGAGGGACTAGCGCCGAGCAGTTCTTC. The encoded protein is CAWSVRGTSAEQFF.

J is TRBJ2-2 and V is TRBV7-2, with a tentative D call TRBD1 (6 bases). The CDR3 has 18 amino acids. The ends were cut back, 1 base at V and 2 bases at J, with 17 bases in the middle. The V gene's germline CDR1 is SGHTA and CDR2 FQGNSA. CDR3 sequence: CASSLGWSQGPNTGELFF. CDR3 DNA sequence: TGTGCCAGCAGCTTAGGGTGGTCCCAGGGGCCAAACACCGGGGAGCTGTTTTTT.

DNA of the CDR3: TGTGCCAGCTCAATCGGCGGGAGCACAGATACGCAGTATTTT. Amino acid sequence: CASSIGGSTDTQYF. The chain couples TRBV18 to TRBJ2-3; weak D call: TRBD2 (5 bases). V lost 5 bases and J 0 bases, leaving 9 bases between the germline ends. Germline V lookup: CDR1 KGHSH, CDR2 LQKENI. This CDR3 is 14 amino acids long.

This chain links TRBV19 with TRBJ1-5, with 10 bases aligning to TRBD1. Per germline, CDR1 LNHDA and CDR2 SQIVND (reference sequence). The trim removed 3 bases at V and 7 bases at J, leaving 6 bases unmatched. The CDR3 runs 15 residues. The DNA of the CDR3 is TGTGCCAGTAGTATTCTCGGGACAGGGGAGCAGCCCCAGCATTTT. Amino acids: CASSILGTGEQPQHF.

The chain joins TRBV28 to TRBJ1-5; a possible D gene is TRBD1 (5 bases). This CDR3 has 12 residues. The V end was cut by 2 bases, the J end by 10 bases, with 9 bases between. From germline, CDR1 is MDHEN and CDR2 SYDVKM. The CDR3 spells CASSLPGTPQHF. The CDR3 region has the DNA TGTGCCAGCAGTTTACCCGGGACTCCCCAGCATTTT.